Detailed here is one TCR beta chain. Trimming took 3 bases from V and 5 from J; bases not matched to a gene: 8. The germline V gene encodes CDR1 SGHRS and CDR2 YFSETQ. The CDR3 is 15 residues long. Only in-frame clones appear in the TCRdb table, and some are missing; sequencing was by immunoSEQ multiplex PCR. The sample lists 30,000 to 40,000 clones, roughly 87% occurring once. The data were obtained in a study of OX40 agonist ivuxolimab in advanced cancers. This chain connects TRBV5-1 to TRBJ2-1; TRBD1 aligns across 7 bases. Sequences were derived from CD4+ or CD8+ T cells sorted from blood, sampled in a trial of the OX40 agonist ivuxolimab. The sequence was collected from an adult with an advanced solid tumor such as melanoma, head and neck, liver or kidney cancer. The CDR3 region is CASSSTGSPDNEQFF. The CDR3 DNA reads TGCGCCAGCAGCTCGACAGGGAGTCCTGACAATGAGCAGTTCTTC.